These 21 T cell receptor beta chains originate from one sample sequenced in a study of Ad26.COV2.S vaccination and SARS-CoV-2 variants. Treatment meaning: 15 to 20 received Ad26.COV2.S at low or high dose, single or two shots; about 5 received placebo; per-sample allocation not given. Collection of samples fell on day 63 after the first vaccine or placebo injection. Profiled with immunoSEQ multiplex PCR; TCRdb holds only in-frame clones, not every one. The table has some 340,000 clones, around 85% seen once. This specimen was peripheral blood, taken in a trial of Ad26.COV2.S vaccine versus placebo. The receptors were gathered from a person between 18 and 65 years old who received the Ad26.COV2.S COVID-19 vaccine or a placebo.

On this clone: This sequence may be a read error, since a much larger clone differs from it by one base. This sample also contains other DNA sequences that code for the same CDR3. This rearrangement joins TRBV3-1 (or the pseudogene TRBV3-2) to TRBJ1-3; no clear D. Trimming left V 4 bases short and J 1 base short, with 2 bases between. CDR3 size: 12 residues. Germline assignment: CDR1 LGHDT and CDR2 YNNKEL (reference sequence). Here the CDR3 DNA reads TGTGCCAGCAGCCGGTCTGGAAACACCATATATTTT. This encodes CASSRSGNTIYF.

The chain recombines TRBV20-1 with TRBJ1-2; D ambiguous. This CDR3 spans 10 amino acids. CDR1 and CDR2 from the germline V gene are DFQATT and SNEGSKA (reference sequence). The V gene lost 7 bases and the J gene lost 3 bases, with 6 bases spanning the gap. CDR3 sequence reads: CSGGDYGYTF. The CDR3 coding sequence is TGCAGTGGCGGAGACTATGGCTACACCTTC.

This clone came up a few times. The V call is TRBV28, the J call TRBJ1-1; 7 nucleotides line up with TRBD1. Looked up from germline, CDR1 is MDHEN and CDR2 is SYDVKM. After removal of 5 bases from V and 0 bases from J, the junction contained 12 bases not matched to a gene. This CDR3 region has 17 residues. CDR3 DNA sequence: TGTGCCAGCAGTGTACCAAGGGGGCGAGGGATGAACACTGAAGCTTTCTTT. The encoded protein is CASSVPRGRGMNTEAFF. The full variable domain, completed using reference TRBV28 and TRBJ1-1, is DVKVTQSSRYLVKRTGEKVFLECVQDMDHENMFWYRQDPGLGLRLIYFSYDVKMKEKGDIPEGYSVSREKKERFSLILESASTNQTSMYLCASSVPRGRGMNTEAFFGQGTRLTVV.

The chain joins TRBV29-1 to TRBJ1-1; TRBD1 might be the D (6 bases). This CDR3 is 13 amino acids long. The V gene lost 6 bases and the J gene lost 4 bases, with 15 bases spanning the gap. Looked up from germline, CDR1 is SQVTM and CDR2 is ANQGSEA. CDR3 in amino acids: CSVRRGGGTEAFF. CDR3 nucleotides: TGCAGCGTCCGGAGGGGGGGCGGCACTGAAGCTTTCTTT.

The chain employs TRBV4-1 and TRBJ2-1; the match to TRBD2 covers 8 bases. Germline V gene sequence: CDR1 MGHRA, CDR2 YSYEKL. This CDR3 comprises 17 residues. J gave up 4 bases and V 0 bases, and 8 bases lay outside the gene matches. CDR3 sequence: CASSQDSGGAGYNEQFF. CDR3 DNA: TGCGCCAGCAGCCAAGATTCGGGGGGGGCCGGGTACAATGAGCAGTTCTTC.

The chain carries TRBV11-2 and TRBJ2-1, with 8 bases matching TRBD2. CDR1 SGHAT and CDR2 FQNNGV come from the germline V gene. This CDR3 spans 17 amino acids. The J segment lost 4 bases and the V segment lost 0 bases, leaving 8 bases of the junction unmatched. CDR3 in amino acids: CASSLDLGAGDYNEQFF. The CDR3, as DNA: TGTGCCAGCAGCTTAGACTTGGGAGCGGGGGATTACAATGAGCAGTTCTTC.

This chain uses TRBV15 with TRBJ2-3; 13 bases are a match to TRBD2. The length of the CDR3 is 21 residues. Trimming at V came to 5 bases and at J to 3 bases, leaving 20 bases not matched to a gene. Germline values: CDR1 LNHNV, CDR2 YYDKDF (reference sequence). The CDR3, as DNA: TGTGCCACCAGCCAAGAGAAAGCTACTAGCGGGGGGGCTGTAGGGACAGATACGCAGTATTTT. Translated: CATSQEKATSGGAVGTDTQYF. Full variable domain (missing parts from reference TRBV15 and TRBJ2-3): DAMVIQNPRYQVTQFGKPVTLSCSQTLNHNVMYWYQQKSSQAPKLLFHYYDKDFNNEADTPDNFQSRRPNTSFCFLDIRSPGLGDTAMYLCATSQEKATSGGAVGTDTQYFGPGTRLTVL.

J is TRBJ2-7 and V is TRBV11-3, with D unclear. Trimming stripped 0 bases from V and 0 bases from J, with 9 bases between. The germline V gene encodes CDR1 SGHNT and CDR2 YENEEA. The length of the CDR3 is 15 residues. DNA of the CDR3: TGTGCCAGCAGCTTAGAACGATATCCCTCCTACGAGCAGTACTTC. It specifies CASSLERYPSYEQYF.

The CDR3 DNA sequence: TGTGCCAGCAACACAGGGGAGAACACCGGGGAGCTGTTTTTT. This gives the protein CASNTGENTGELFF. The genes are TRBV7-3 and TRBJ2-2; TRBD1 agrees at 7 bases. The CDR3 sequence is 14 residues long. The ends lost 7 bases at V and 1 base at J; junction bases unmatched: 3. Germline assignment: CDR1 SGHTA and CDR2 FQGTGA.

V gene TRBV11-2 combines with J gene TRBJ2-7, with D unresolved. V was pared by 5 bases and J by 3 bases, with 11 bases between. Germline V CDR1 and CDR2: SGHAT, FQNNGV. The CDR3 extends over 13 amino acids. The CDR3 loop is CASSRSTFYEQYF. DNA of the CDR3: TGTGCCAGCAGCAGGTCCACGTTCTACGAGCAGTACTTC.

This chain links TRBV7-2 with TRBJ1-2; D gene uncertain. The germline V gene has CDR1 SGHTA and CDR2 FQGNSA. CDR3 size: 16 residues. V lost 3 bases to trimming and J lost 0 bases, with 14 bases between them. CDR3 DNA sequence: TGTGCCAGCAGCTTCTTGAGCAGACGATCTAACTATGGCTACACCTTC. It codes for CASSFLSRRSNYGYTF.

The rearrangement joins TRBV6-5 to TRBJ1-5, with D hard to call. V was clipped by 8 bases and J by 5 bases, with 13 bases between them. The CDR3 covers 13 residues. The germline gives CDR1 MNHEY, CDR2 SVGAGI. CDR3 coding DNA: TGTGCCAGCGCCGTTAAGACATATCAGCCCCAGCATTTT. This translates into CASAVKTYQPQHF.

V and J are TRBV6-1 and TRBJ2-1; 9 bases map to TRBD2. The CDR3 sequence is 15 residues long. Trimming removed 2 bases from V and 15 bases from J; junction bases left unmatched: 14. CDR1 is MNHNS, CDR2 SASEGT, per germline. CDR3 residues: CASSELSLAGTLPFF. The CDR3 bases are TGTGCCAGCAGTGAACTTAGTCTAGCGGGAACTCTGCCGTTCTTC.

The chain couples TRBV5-1 to TRBJ2-7, with D perhaps TRBD1 (6 bases). V lost 4 bases, J lost 5 bases, and 13 bases lay in between. Germline V gene data show CDR1 as SGHRS and CDR2 as YFSETQ. The CDR3 is 13 residues long. The CDR3 sequence is CASSTGQFNEQYF. CDR3 DNA sequence: TGCGCCAGCAGCACGGGACAATTCAACGAGCAGTACTTC.

This rearrangement joins TRBV19 to TRBJ2-1; no clear D. The germline V and J ends were trimmed by 5 bases and 4 bases, with 12 bases remaining between them. CDR1 is LNHDA and CDR2 is SQIVND in the germline V gene (reference sequence). This CDR3 has 14 residues. CDR3 residues: CASSLQNFYNEQFF. CDR3 nucleotides: TGTGCCAGTAGTCTCCAGAACTTTTACAATGAGCAGTTCTTC.

The table lists this clone with a count of one. The chain is built from TRBV2 and TRBJ1-6, with D possibly TRBD1 on 5 matching bases. Germline CDR1 and CDR2: SNHLY and FYNNEI. V gave up 6 bases and J gave up 7 bases, with 13 bases separating them. The CDR3 is made up of 14 amino acids. CDR3 bases: TGTGCCAGCAGACTAAACTGGGGGAATTCACCCCTCCACTTT. As protein: CASRLNWGNSPLHF.

V usage is TRBV7-9 and J usage is TRBJ2-7; 10 nucleotides agree with TRBD1. V lost 9 bases and J lost 7; bases outside the gene matches: 6. The CDR3 consists of 12 residues. Germline assignment: CDR1 SEHNR and CDR2 FQNEAQ (reference sequence). The CDR3 protein is CASNGQGEEQYF. As DNA, the CDR3 is TGTGCCAGTAACGGACAGGGGGAAGAGCAGTACTTC.

The CDR3 DNA is TGTGCCAGCAGTTTTTCCGTGGGACAAGGCTATGGCTACACCTTC. Its protein is CASSFSVGQGYGYTF. The J gene is TRBJ1-2, the V gene TRBV27, with TRBD1 as a possible D gene (6 bases). This CDR3 region has 15 residues. V lost 3 bases, J lost 4 bases, and 15 bases lay in between. Germline V gives CDR1 MNHEY, CDR2 SMNVEV (reference sequence).

CDR3 amino acids: CASSPLGGLAGETQYF. CDR3 DNA: TGTGCCAGCAGCCCACTGGGGGGCCTAGCCGGGGAGACCCAGTACTTC. The chain links TRBV7-9 to TRBJ2-5; the D call may be TRBD1 or TRBD2 (6 bases each). The germline V gene has CDR1 SEHNR and CDR2 FQNEAQ (reference sequence). The CDR3 extends over 16 amino acids. Between the trimmed V and J ends, which lost 5 bases and 5 bases, there was a span of 21 bases. Based on the CDR3 plus reference TRBV7-9 and TRBJ2-5, the full variable domain is DTGVSQNPRHKITKRGQNVTFRCDPISEHNRLYWYRQTLGQGPEFLTYFQNEAQLEKSRLLSDRFSAERPKGSFSTLEIQRTEQGDSAMYLCASSPLGGLAGETQYFGPGTRLLVL.

This clone has only a few counts. V usage is TRBV3-1 (or the pseudogene TRBV3-2) and J usage is TRBJ2-5; D gene uncertain. The CDR3 is 13 amino acids. CDR1 and CDR2 (germline): LGHDT, YNNKEL (reference sequence). V gave up 0 bases and J gave up 5 bases, with 7 bases separating them. CDR3 in DNA: TGTGCCAGCAGCCAAGATATGAGGGAGACCCAGTACTTC. It yields the protein CASSQDMRETQYF.

This clone was recorded only once. This chain connects TRBV5-1 to TRBJ2-7, with 11 bases identical to TRBD1. The junction had 3 bases not matched to a gene; V was cut back by 5 bases and J by 2 bases. The CDR3 is 14 residues long. Germline V gene sequence: CDR1 SGHRS, CDR2 YFSETQ. The CDR3 protein is CASRPGQGAYEQYF. CDR3 DNA sequence: TGCGCCAGCAGACCGGGACAGGGGGCCTACGAGCAGTACTTC.